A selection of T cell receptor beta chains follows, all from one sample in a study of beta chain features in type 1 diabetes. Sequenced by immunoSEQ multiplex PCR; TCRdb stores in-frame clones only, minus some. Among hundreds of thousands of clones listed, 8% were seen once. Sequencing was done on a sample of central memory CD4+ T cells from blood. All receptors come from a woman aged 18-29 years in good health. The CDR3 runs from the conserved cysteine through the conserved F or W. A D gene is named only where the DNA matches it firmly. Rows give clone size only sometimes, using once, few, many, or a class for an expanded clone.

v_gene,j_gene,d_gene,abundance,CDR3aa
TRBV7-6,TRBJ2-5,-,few,CASSASVGETQYF
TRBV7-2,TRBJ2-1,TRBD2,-,CASRNTPGTSGSNEQFF
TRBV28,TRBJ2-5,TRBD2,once,CASSSGTSGNQETQYF
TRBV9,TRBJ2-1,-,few,CASSVDPSESGEQFF
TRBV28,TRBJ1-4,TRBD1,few,CASSLSTGRNEKLFF
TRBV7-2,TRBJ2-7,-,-,CASSLMGGEQYF
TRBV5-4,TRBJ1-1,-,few,CASSPYRGEAFF
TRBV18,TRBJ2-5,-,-,CASSLAFQETQYF
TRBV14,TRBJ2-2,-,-,CASSQKSSNTGELFF
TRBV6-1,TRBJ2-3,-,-,CASTGVHTDTQYF
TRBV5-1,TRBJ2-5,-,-,CASSLAGTQETQYF
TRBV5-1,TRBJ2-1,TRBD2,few,CASQLARSSYNEQFF
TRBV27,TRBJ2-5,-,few,CASGRRETQYF
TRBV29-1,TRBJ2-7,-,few,CSVGRGLHYEQYF
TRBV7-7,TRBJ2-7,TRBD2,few,CASSLLASGTYEQYF
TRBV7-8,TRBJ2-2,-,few,CASSLSRGNTGELFF
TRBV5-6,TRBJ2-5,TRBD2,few,CASSFGLAGPETQYF
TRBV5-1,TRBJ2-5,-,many,CASSLGAALRPLSARETQYF
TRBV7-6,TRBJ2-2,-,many,CASSWDGFTGELFF
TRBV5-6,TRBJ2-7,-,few,CASSLGSGYEQYF
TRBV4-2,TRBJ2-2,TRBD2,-,CASSQELAGFRIPGELFF
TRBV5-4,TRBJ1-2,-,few,CASSPGVGLGYTF
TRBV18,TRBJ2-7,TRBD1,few,CASSPPGQGGSYEQYF
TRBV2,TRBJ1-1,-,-,CASRGRGGLLQNTEAFF
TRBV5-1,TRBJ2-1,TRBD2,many,CASSLWLAGGNEQFF
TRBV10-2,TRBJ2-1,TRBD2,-,CASSEVSSGRFHNEQFF
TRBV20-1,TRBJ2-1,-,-,CSASYYNEQFF
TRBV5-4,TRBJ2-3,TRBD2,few,CASSLDSGRAGADTQYF
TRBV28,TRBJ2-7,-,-,CASSPRGWEQYF
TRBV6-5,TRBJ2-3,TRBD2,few,CASRLAGGFTDTQYF
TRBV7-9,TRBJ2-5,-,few,CASSFDQGRQTQYF
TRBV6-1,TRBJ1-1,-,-,CASSGPTGIEAFF
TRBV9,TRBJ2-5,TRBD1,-,CASSGPQGPQETQYF
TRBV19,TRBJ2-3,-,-,CASVGPGTDTQYF
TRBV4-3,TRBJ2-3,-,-,CASSQDMTEVPYTQYF